The clone carrying this T cell receptor (beta chain) was found once. Its cognate antigen is unknown. These data are taken from a study of siplizumab effects on memory and regulatory T cells. Study-wide results and caveats: Apparently more diverse than memory cells, naive T cells also seemed major alloresponse contributors. Mappable CD4+ clones that were alloreactive averaged approximately 70% Treg-derived with siplizumab versus roughly 27% in controls. No naive or memory phenotype could be assigned to roughly 75-95% of proliferating clones.

Clones were sequenced by immunoSEQ multiplex PCR, and TCRdb holds only the in-frame ones, with some missing. The sample includes tens of thousands of clones, 85% to 95% seen only once; the top ten take around 40%. The germline gives CDR1 MDHEN, CDR2 SYDVKM. The CDR3 is 13 amino acids. V shed 5 bases and J shed 7 bases, with 12 bases lying between them. The sample taken for sequencing was CD8+ T cells sorted from blood. V and J are TRBV28 and TRBJ1-5, with D possibly matching TRBD1 (5 bases). This receptor was obtained from a human donor in good health. The chain's CDR3 is CASSMGGSQPQHF. The CDR3 nucleotides are TGTGCCAGCAGTATGGGGGGTTCCCAGCCCCAGCATTTT.